This TCR beta chain was observed in a study of cytomegalovirus exposure and HLA in healthy donors. Points from the study as a whole: Earlier analysis yielded a pattern in which most TCR beta V segments were productive about 90% or about 30% of the time.

This clone has just a few counts. The antigen remains undetermined. PCR employed 60 Vbeta and 13 Jbeta primers. The method was immunoSEQ multiplex PCR; TCRdb's version includes in-frame clones alone and lacks a portion of them. The profile shows tens of thousands of clones, roughly two thirds of them singletons. Germline CDR1 SGHRS, CDR2 YFSETQ. Deletions cut 1 base from V and 3 bases from J, with 17 bases between. The CDR3 is 17 residues long. The sequenced sample consisted of PBMCs. This TCR was recovered from a man aged 50 or older in good health and CMV-seronegative. The rearrangement joins TRBV5-1 to TRBJ1-3; the D is unclear. CDR3 in amino acids: CASSLTAGSASGNTIYF. CDR3 DNA: TGCGCCAGCAGCTTGACCGCGGGGAGTGCCAGTGGAAACACCATATATTTT.